These 27 T cell receptor beta chains came from one sample sequenced in a study of cytomegalovirus exposure and HLA in healthy donors (dated by TCRdb to about 2017). Library prep was done by the immunoSEQ multiplex PCR assay. The multiplex PCR relied on a mix of 60 forward primers for TCR Vbeta segments and 13 reverse primers for TCR Jbeta segments. TCRdb obtained this table from immuneACCESS and retained in-frame rearrangements with V and J assigned. These tables miss some clones; where compared with another copy, unresolved V genes account for less than half of the shortfall, and the remainder is unexplained. The sample table holds approximately 130,000 clones, of which more than 75% were seen once. Approximately 8.1% of the sample lies in the top ten. What was sequenced was PBMCs. All receptors come from a woman aged 45-65 years in good health and CMV-seropositive.

The CDR3 DNA is TGTGCCAGCAGCGGCAGGGGGAGCGGACAGCCCCAGCATTTT. Translation: CASSGRGSGQPQHF. The chain is built from TRBV5-6 and TRBJ1-5; TRBD1 agrees at 7 bases. Germline V CDR1 and CDR2: SGHDT, YYEEEE. Trimming removed 4 bases from V and 7 bases from J; junction bases left unmatched: 8. This CDR3 region has 14 residues.

This chain uses TRBV4-1 with TRBJ2-3; 10 nucleotides match TRBD1. The germline V gene encodes CDR1 MGHRA and CDR2 YSYEKL. Trimming took 4 bases from V and 4 from J; bases not matched to a gene: 5. This CDR3 contains 15 residues. The CDR3 is CASSPPGTGADTQYF. The DNA of the CDR3 is TGCGCCAGCAGCCCCCCCGGGACAGGGGCAGATACGCAGTATTTT.

J is TRBJ2-5 and V is TRBV30, with TRBD2 identical over 8 bases. CDR1 and CDR2 (germline): GTSNPN, SVGIG (reference sequence). The CDR3 consists of 13 residues. Losses at the gene ends were 7 bases for V and 2 bases for J; bases not matched to a gene: 6. CDR3 coding DNA: TGTGCCTCCTCGGGGGGGCGTCAAGAGACCCAGTACTTC. Amino acid sequence: CASSGGRQETQYF.

The V and J genes are TRBV30 and TRBJ1-2; D is unclear. The germline CDR1 and CDR2 sequences are GTSNPN and SVGIG (reference sequence). The CDR3 covers 15 residues. Trimming removed 2 bases at V and 5 bases at J, with 18 bases between. This CDR3 is CAWSLNLLGPYGYTF. CDR3 bases: TGTGCCTGGAGTCTTAATTTGCTAGGTCCGTATGGCTACACCTTC. The full variable domain, rest sourced from reference TRBV30 and TRBJ1-2, is SQTIHQWPATLVQPVGSPLSLECTVEGTSNPNLYWYRQAAGRGLQLLFYSVGIGQISSEVPQNLSASRPQDRQFILSSKKLLLSDSGFYLCAWSLNLLGPYGYTFGSGTRLTVV.

The table lists this clone with a few counts. The chain joins TRBV5-1 to TRBJ1-1; the match to TRBD1 covers 8 bases. V trimming: 4 bases; J trimming: 10 bases; junction bases outside the gene matches: 12. The CDR3 covers 14 residues. From germline, CDR1 is SGHRS and CDR2 YFSETQ. CDR3 protein: CASSRNPTGEGAFF. The CDR3 DNA reads as TGCGCCAGCAGCCGGAACCCGACAGGGGAGGGAGCTTTCTTT.

The V gene is TRBV6-6, the J gene TRBJ1-2; weak D call: TRBD1 (6 bases). V lost 6 bases and J 7 bases, leaving 15 bases between the germline ends. The CDR3 runs 13 residues. Germline-derived CDR1 and CDR2 are MNHNY and SVGAGI (reference sequence). CDR3: CASRVPTGTGYTF. As DNA, the CDR3 is TGTGCCAGCAGGGTCCCTACAGGGACTGGCTACACCTTC.

The rearrangement joins TRBV5-6 to TRBJ2-5; weak D call: TRBD1 (5 bases). This CDR3 has 14 amino acids. The germline V and J ends were trimmed by 7 bases and 4 bases, with 17 bases remaining between them. Germline V CDR1 and CDR2: SGHDT, YYEEEE. The CDR3 is CASSGRAVGETQYF. CDR3 nucleotides: TGTGCCAGCTCAGGCAGGGCGGTGGGAGAGACCCAGTACTTC.

The CDR3 reads CASSYKQGASTEAFF. The DNA of the CDR3 is TGTGCCAGCAGCTATAAACAGGGGGCTTCGACTGAAGCTTTCTTT. The chain couples TRBV7-8 to TRBJ1-1, with 9 bases lining up with TRBD1. V gave up 4 bases and J gave up 5 bases; unmatched junction bases: 8. In germline, CDR1 is SGHVS, CDR2 FQNEAQ. The length of the CDR3 is 15 residues.

V gene TRBV5-5 combines with J gene TRBJ2-5, with D hard to call. Germline V CDR1 and CDR2: SGHKS, YYEKEE (reference sequence). The CDR3 spans 13 residues. Deletions cut 0 bases from V and 5 bases from J, with 8 bases between. This CDR3 reads CASSLVQVETQYF. The CDR3 DNA reads TGTGCCAGCAGCTTGGTCCAGGTGGAGACCCAGTACTTC.

The rearrangement joins TRBV9 to TRBJ1-1; no definite D call. The length of the CDR3 is 15 residues. Germline V gene data show CDR1 as SGDLS and CDR2 as YYNGEE. The ends were cut back, 4 bases at V and 0 bases at J, with 13 bases in the middle. CDR3: CASSLYGHMNTEAFF. CDR3 nucleotides: TGTGCCAGCAGCCTTTATGGCCACATGAACACTGAAGCTTTCTTT. Complete variable domain (other parts from reference TRBV9 and TRBJ1-1): DSGVTQTPKHLITATGQRVTLRCSPRSGDLSVYWYQQSLDQGLQFLIQYYNGEERAKGNILERFSAQQFPDLHSELNLSSLELGDSALYFCASSLYGHMNTEAFFGQGTRLTVV.

This chain uses TRBV10-3 with TRBJ1-5; 9 bases line up with TRBD1. The CDR3 has 16 residues. V was pared by 2 bases and J by 6 bases, with 8 bases of the junction left unmatched. Looked up from germline, CDR1 is ENHRY and CDR2 is SYGVKD. CDR3 loop: CAISETGGGRGQPQHF. The DNA of the CDR3 is TGTGCCATCAGTGAGACAGGGGGCGGGCGTGGTCAGCCCCAGCATTTT.

The genes are TRBV5-1 and TRBJ2-1; 10 bases map to TRBD2. Germline values: CDR1 SGHRS, CDR2 YFSETQ. Trimming removed 9 bases from V and 7 bases from J; junction bases left unmatched: 10. The CDR3 is 14 amino acids. The CDR3 spells CATTSGEVRNEQFF. As DNA, the CDR3 is TGCGCCACCACTAGCGGGGAGGTACGGAATGAGCAGTTCTTC.

This clone was counted a few times. The chain has TRBV5-1 and TRBJ2-2, with D possibly TRBD2 on 6 matching bases. Germline CDR1 and CDR2: SGHRS and YFSETQ. This CDR3 region has 16 residues. V lost 5 bases and J lost 4, with 18 bases in between. The CDR3 region has the DNA TGCGCCAGCAGTACTAACGGTCCGGGACTCACCGGGGAGCTGTTTTTT. Its translation: CASSTNGPGLTGELFF. The full variable domain, in which reference TRBV5-1 and TRBJ2-2 provide the parts outside the CDR3, is KAGVTQTPRYLIKTRGQQVTLSCSPISGHRSVSWYQQTPGQGLQFLFEYFSETQRNKGNFPGRFSGRQFSNSRSEMNVSTLELGDSALYLCASSTNGPGLTGELFFGEGSRLTVL.

The chain employs TRBV11-2 and TRBJ2-7; TRBD1 agrees at 7 bases. V gave up 7 bases and J gave up 4 bases; unmatched junction bases: 25. CDR3 length: 19 amino acids. Germline V CDR1 and CDR2: SGHAT, FQNNGV. CDR3 sequence reads: CASTLRQGRSSTRSYEQYF. The CDR3 region has the DNA TGTGCCAGCACCCTGCGACAGGGTAGGTCGTCCACACGATCTTACGAGCAGTACTTC.

The J gene is TRBJ2-5, the V gene TRBV5-1; 7 nucleotides align to TRBD1. With 0 bases clipped from V and 2 bases from J, the junction kept 4 bases outside the gene matches. The CDR3 sequence is 15 residues long. From germline, CDR1 is SGHRS and CDR2 YFSETQ. CDR3 residues: CASSLDPDRQETQYF. CDR3 DNA sequence: TGCGCCAGCAGCTTGGATCCGGACAGGCAAGAGACCCAGTACTTC.

The chain recombines TRBV7-2 with TRBJ1-3, with D perhaps TRBD1 (5 bases). CDR1 SGHTA and CDR2 FQGNSA come from the germline V gene. There are 14 residues in the CDR3. The germline V and J ends were trimmed by 4 bases and 4 bases, with 11 bases remaining between them. Here the CDR3 reads CASSSPGWGNTIYF. CDR3 coding DNA: TGTGCCAGCAGCTCCCCAGGGTGGGGAAACACCATATATTTT.

The chain is built from TRBV7-6 and TRBJ1-1, with D unclear. This CDR3 is built from 15 residues. Trimming took off 2 bases at V and 1 base at J, with 11 bases between the two ends. In germline, CDR1 is SGHVS, CDR2 FNYEAQ. CDR3 sequence reads: CASSLYAEANTEAFF. The CDR3 coding sequence is TGTGCCAGCAGCTTATACGCTGAGGCGAACACTGAAGCTTTCTTT. The full variable domain, in which reference TRBV7-6 and TRBJ1-1 provide the parts outside the CDR3, is GAGVSQSPRYKVTKRGQDVALRCDPISGHVSLYWYRQALGQGPEFLTYFNYEAQQDKSGLPNDRFSAERPEGSISTLTIQRTEQRDSAMYRCASSLYAEANTEAFFGQGTRLTVV.

The chain has TRBV5-1 and TRBJ2-7; TRBD1 matches 7 bases. The trim removed 2 bases at V and 3 bases at J, leaving 8 bases unmatched. CDR1 is SGHRS, CDR2 YFSETQ, per germline. The CDR3 sequence is 15 residues long. The CDR3 is CASSFFGTDDYEQYF. In DNA, the CDR3 is TGCGCCAGCAGCTTTTTCGGGACAGACGACTACGAGCAGTACTTC. Complete variable domain (other parts from reference TRBV5-1 and TRBJ2-7): KAGVTQTPRYLIKTRGQQVTLSCSPISGHRSVSWYQQTPGQGLQFLFEYFSETQRNKGNFPGRFSGRQFSNSRSEMNVSTLELGDSALYLCASSFFGTDDYEQYFGPGTRLTVT.

The V and J genes are TRBV19 and TRBJ1-2, with 11 bases matching TRBD1. The J segment lost 2 bases and the V segment lost 6 bases, leaving 5 bases of the junction unmatched. Germline V gene data show CDR1 as LNHDA and CDR2 as SQIVND (reference sequence). This CDR3 contains 15 residues. The CDR3 spells CASSRTGGVNYGYTF. CDR3 sequence (DNA): TGTGCCAGTAGCCGGACAGGGGGCGTCAACTATGGCTACACCTTC.

The V call is TRBV4-1, the J call TRBJ2-6, with 9 bases that match TRBD1. The CDR3 is 19 residues long. V dropped 3 bases and J dropped 1; count of bases not matched to a gene: 10. Germline lookup yields CDR1 MGHRA and CDR2 YSYEKL. The DNA for the CDR3 is TGCGCCAGCAGCCAGAGACCCACAGGGGGCGCGTCTGGGGCCAACGTCCTGACTTTC. Its protein is CASSQRPTGGASGANVLTF.

The chain links TRBV4-1 to TRBJ2-1; 12 bases fit TRBD2. Germline CDR1 and CDR2: MGHRA and YSYEKL. The V gene end was trimmed by 3 bases and the J gene end by 5 bases; junction bases not matched to a gene: 5. This CDR3 has 16 amino acids. The CDR3 region has the DNA TGCGCCAGCAGCCATCCTAGCGGGGGGGCAGACAATGAGCAGTTCTTC. Protein sequence: CASSHPSGGADNEQFF.

This chain links TRBV7-3 with TRBJ2-1; tentative D call: TRBD2 (7 bases). Germline V gene sequence: CDR1 SGHTA, CDR2 FQGTGA. CDR3 length: 15 amino acids. Trimming left V 2 bases short and J 2 bases short, with 10 bases between. In nucleotides, the CDR3 is TGTGCCAGCAGCTTATCCGGGGGGCCCTACAATGAGCAGTTCTTC. As protein: CASSLSGGPYNEQFF.

The chain is built from TRBV19 and TRBJ2-3; D perhaps matches TRBD1 (5 bases). Germline V gene sequence: CDR1 LNHDA, CDR2 SQIVND (reference sequence). This CDR3 has 14 residues. V dropped 4 bases and J dropped 3 bases, with 11 bases sitting between them. The CDR3 sequence is CASSTRQKTDTQYF. The CDR3 nucleotides are TGTGCCAGTAGTACCAGACAGAAAACAGATACGCAGTATTTT.

The V gene is TRBV6-1, the J gene TRBJ2-5; 8 bases line up with TRBD2. The V gene's germline CDR1 is MNHNS and CDR2 SASEGT. The CDR3 loop spans 16 amino acids. V gave up 1 base and J gave up 5 bases; unmatched junction bases: 9. CDR3 sequence (DNA): TGTGCCAGCAGTGAAGTGGCGGGACTAGGTTGGGAGACCCAGTACTTC. It translates to CASSEVAGLGWETQYF.

The chain employs TRBV7-6 and TRBJ1-4; possible D gene TRBD1, 5 bases. This CDR3 comprises 13 residues. Trimming pared 1 base from V and 6 bases from J, leaving 6 bases between. The germline V gene encodes CDR1 SGHVS and CDR2 FNYEAQ. CDR3 DNA sequence: TGTGCCAGCAGCTTAGGGGGCGATGAAAAACTGTTTTTT. It codes for CASSLGGDEKLFF.

Only one count was recorded for this clone. The chain employs TRBV28 and TRBJ2-3, with a possible D match to TRBD1 (5 bases). The CDR3 sequence is 13 residues long. CDR1 and CDR2 (germline): MDHEN, SYDVKM. V dropped 8 bases and J dropped 2 bases, with 11 bases sitting between them. CDR3 residues: CASDRRDTDTQYF. CDR3 nucleotide sequence: TGTGCCAGCGACCGCAGGGACACAGATACGCAGTATTTT.

The J gene is TRBJ1-6, the V gene TRBV19, with D perhaps matching TRBD1 (6 bases). Between the trimmed V and J ends, which lost 11 bases and 7 bases, there was a span of 15 bases. CDR1 is LNHDA, CDR2 SQIVND, per germline (reference sequence). CDR3 size: 13 residues. CDR3 residues: CASGDRPNSPLHF. In nucleotides, the CDR3 is TGTGCCTCCGGAGACAGGCCGAATTCACCCCTCCACTTT.